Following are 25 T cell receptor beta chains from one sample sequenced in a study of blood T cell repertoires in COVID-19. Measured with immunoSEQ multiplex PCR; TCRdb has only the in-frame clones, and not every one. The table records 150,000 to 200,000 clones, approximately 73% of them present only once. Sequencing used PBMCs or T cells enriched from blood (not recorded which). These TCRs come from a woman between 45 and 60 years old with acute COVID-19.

DNA of the CDR3: TGTGCCAGCAGGATTCCTAGTAGCTCCTACGAGCAGTACGTC. This gives the protein CASRIPSSSYEQYV. The V and J genes are TRBV2 and TRBJ2-7; D is undetermined. Germline V gene lookup returns CDR1 SNHLY and CDR2 FYNNEI. Trimming stripped 6 bases from V and 0 bases from J, with 12 bases between. The CDR3 consists of 14 residues.

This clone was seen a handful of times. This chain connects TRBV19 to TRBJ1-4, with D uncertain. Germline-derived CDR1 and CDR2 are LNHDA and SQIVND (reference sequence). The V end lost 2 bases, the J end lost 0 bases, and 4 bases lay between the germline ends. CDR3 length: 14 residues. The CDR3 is CASSIRATNEKLFF. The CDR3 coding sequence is TGTGCCAGTAGTATACGGGCAACTAATGAAAAACTGTTTTTT.

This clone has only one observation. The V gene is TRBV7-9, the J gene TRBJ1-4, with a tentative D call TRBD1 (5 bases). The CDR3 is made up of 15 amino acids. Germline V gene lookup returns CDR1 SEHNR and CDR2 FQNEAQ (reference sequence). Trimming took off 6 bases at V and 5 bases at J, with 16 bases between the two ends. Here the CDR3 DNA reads TGTGCCAGCAGAACGGGGGGTAGGGACAATGAAAAACTGTTTTTT. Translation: CASRTGGRDNEKLFF.

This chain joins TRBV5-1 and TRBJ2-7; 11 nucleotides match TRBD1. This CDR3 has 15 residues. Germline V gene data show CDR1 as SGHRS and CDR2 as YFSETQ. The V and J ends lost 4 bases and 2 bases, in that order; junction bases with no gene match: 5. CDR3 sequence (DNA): TGCGCCAGCAGCCCCGGGACAGGGGGGGCCTACGAGCAGTACGTC. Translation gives CASSPGTGGAYEQYV.

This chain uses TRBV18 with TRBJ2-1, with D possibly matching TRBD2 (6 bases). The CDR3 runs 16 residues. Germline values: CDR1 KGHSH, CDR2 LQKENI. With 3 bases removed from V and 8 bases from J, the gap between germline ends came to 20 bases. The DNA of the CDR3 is TGTGCCAGCTCACCCCAGGTCTCCGGGGGACGCGATGAGCAGTTCTTC. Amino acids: CASSPQVSGGRDEQFF.

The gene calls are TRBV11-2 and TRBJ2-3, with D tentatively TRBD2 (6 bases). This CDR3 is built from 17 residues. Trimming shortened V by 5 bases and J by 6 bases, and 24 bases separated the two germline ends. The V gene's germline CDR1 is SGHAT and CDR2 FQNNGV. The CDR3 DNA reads TGTGCCAGCAGCCCACAGGCTGGGGGGACCCAGTCGGATACGCAGTATTTT. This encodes CASSPQAGGTQSDTQYF.

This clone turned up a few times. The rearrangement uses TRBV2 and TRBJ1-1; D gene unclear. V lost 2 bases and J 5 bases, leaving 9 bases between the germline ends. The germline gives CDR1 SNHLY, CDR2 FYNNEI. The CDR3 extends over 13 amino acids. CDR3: CASSEPGLTEAFF. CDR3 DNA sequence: TGTGCCAGCAGTGAACCGGGGTTGACTGAAGCTTTCTTT.

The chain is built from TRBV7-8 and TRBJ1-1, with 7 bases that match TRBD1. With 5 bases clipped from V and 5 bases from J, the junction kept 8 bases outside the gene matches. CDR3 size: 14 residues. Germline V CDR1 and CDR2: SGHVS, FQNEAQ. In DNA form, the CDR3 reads TGTGCCAGCAGCCCCGGGGACAGTGGGACTGAAGCTTTCTTT. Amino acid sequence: CASSPGDSGTEAFF.

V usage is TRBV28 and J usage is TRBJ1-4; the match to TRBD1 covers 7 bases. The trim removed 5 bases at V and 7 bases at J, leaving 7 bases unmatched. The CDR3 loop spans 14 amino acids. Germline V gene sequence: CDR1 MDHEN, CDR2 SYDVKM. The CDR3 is CASSPTGFREKLFF. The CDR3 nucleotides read TGTGCCAGCAGTCCGACAGGGTTTCGTGAAAAACTGTTTTTT.

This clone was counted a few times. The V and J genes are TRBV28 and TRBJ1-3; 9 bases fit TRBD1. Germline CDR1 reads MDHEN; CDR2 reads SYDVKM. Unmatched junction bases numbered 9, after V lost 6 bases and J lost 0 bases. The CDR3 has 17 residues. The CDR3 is CASRPTQGARSGNTIYF. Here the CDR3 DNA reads TGTGCCAGCAGGCCAACACAGGGGGCCCGCTCTGGAAACACCATATATTTT.

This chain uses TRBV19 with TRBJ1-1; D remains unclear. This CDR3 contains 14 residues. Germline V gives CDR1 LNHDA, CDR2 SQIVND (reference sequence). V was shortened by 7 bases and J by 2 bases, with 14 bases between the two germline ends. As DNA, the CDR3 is TGTGCCAGTACCCCTCGCCACATCAACACTGAAGCTTTCTTT. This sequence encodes CASTPRHINTEAFF.

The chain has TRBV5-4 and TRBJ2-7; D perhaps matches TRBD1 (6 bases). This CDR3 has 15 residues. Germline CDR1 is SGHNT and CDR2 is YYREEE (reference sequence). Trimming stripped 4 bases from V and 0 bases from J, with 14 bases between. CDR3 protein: CASSPQRGGSYEQYV. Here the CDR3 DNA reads TGTGCCAGCAGCCCCCAAAGAGGGGGCTCCTACGAGCAGTACGTC.

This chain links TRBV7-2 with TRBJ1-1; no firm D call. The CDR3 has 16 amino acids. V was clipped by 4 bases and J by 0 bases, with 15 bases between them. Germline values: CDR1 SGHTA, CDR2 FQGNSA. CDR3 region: CASSSQPVELNTEAFF. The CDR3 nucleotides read TGTGCCAGCAGCTCCCAACCAGTGGAGCTGAACACTGAAGCTTTCTTT.

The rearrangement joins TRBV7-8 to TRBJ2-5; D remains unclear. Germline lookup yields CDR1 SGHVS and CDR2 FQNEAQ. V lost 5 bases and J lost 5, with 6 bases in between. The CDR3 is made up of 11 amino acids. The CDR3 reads CASSPRETQYF. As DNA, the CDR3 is TGTGCCAGCAGCCCCCGGGAGACCCAGTACTTC.

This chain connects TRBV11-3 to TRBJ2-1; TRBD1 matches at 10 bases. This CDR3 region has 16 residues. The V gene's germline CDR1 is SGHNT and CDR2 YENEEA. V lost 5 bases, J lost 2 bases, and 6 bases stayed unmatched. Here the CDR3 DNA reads TGTGCCAGCAGCCCTCGGGACAGGGGCCCCTACAATGAGCAGTTCTTC. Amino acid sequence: CASSPRDRGPYNEQFF.

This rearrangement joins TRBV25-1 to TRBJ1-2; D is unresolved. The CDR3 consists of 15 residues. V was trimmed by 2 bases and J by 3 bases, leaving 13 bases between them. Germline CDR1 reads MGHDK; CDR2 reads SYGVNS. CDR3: CASSEVAETYYGYTF. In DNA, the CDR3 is TGTGCCAGCAGTGAAGTGGCAGAGACTTACTATGGCTACACCTTC.

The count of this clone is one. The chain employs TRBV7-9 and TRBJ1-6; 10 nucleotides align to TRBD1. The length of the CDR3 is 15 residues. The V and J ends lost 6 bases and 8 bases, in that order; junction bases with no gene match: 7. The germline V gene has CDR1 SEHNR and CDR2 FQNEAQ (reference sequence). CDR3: CASRGGTGDYSPLHF. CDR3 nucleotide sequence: TGTGCCAGCAGAGGGGGGACAGGGGATTATTCACCCCTCCACTTT.

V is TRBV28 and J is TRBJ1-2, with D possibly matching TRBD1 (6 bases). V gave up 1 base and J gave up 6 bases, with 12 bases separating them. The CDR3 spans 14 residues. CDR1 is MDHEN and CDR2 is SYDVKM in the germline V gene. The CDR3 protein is CASSLSGHLNGYTF. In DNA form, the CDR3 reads TGTGCCAGCAGTTTATCGGGACATTTGAATGGCTACACCTTC.

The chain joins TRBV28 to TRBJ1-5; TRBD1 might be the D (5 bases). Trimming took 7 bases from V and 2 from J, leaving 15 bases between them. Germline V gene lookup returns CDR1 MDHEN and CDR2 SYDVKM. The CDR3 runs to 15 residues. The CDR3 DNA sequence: TGTGCCAGCACCCCCCGGGGGAATGGCAATCAGCCCCAGCATTTT. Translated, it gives CASTPRGNGNQPQHF.

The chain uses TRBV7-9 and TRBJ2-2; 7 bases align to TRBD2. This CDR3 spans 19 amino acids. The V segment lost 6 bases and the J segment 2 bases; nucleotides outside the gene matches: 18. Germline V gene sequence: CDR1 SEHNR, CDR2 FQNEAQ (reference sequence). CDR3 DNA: TGTGCCAGCAGGCCTGGGCGGGGGTTCAGTAAGGGAAACACCGGGGAGCTGTTTTTT. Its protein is CASRPGRGFSKGNTGELFF.

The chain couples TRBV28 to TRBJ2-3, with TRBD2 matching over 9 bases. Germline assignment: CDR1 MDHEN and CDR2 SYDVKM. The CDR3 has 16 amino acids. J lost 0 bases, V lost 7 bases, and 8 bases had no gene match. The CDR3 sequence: CASTPAGGRSTDTQYF. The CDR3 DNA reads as TGTGCCAGCACCCCAGCGGGGGGCCGTAGCACAGATACGCAGTATTTT.

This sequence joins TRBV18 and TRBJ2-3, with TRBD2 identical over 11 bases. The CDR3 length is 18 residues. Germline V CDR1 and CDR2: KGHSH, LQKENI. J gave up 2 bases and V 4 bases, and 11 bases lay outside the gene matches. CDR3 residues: CASSLGSGLADLTDTQYF. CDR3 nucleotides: TGTGCCAGCTCACTGGGGTCGGGACTAGCGGATCTCACAGATACGCAGTATTTT.

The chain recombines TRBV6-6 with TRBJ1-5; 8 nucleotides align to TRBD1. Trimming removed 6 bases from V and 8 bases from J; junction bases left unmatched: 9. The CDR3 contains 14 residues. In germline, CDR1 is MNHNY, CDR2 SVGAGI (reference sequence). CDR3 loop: CASSRQGRPEPQHF. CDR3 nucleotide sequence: TGTGCCAGCAGCCGACAGGGGAGACCGGAGCCCCAGCATTTT.

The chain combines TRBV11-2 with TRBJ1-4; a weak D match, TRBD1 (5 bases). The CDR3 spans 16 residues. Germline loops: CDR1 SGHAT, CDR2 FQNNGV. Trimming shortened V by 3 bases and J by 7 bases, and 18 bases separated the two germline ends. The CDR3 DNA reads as TGTGCCAGCAGCTTCGGATTAGGGGCAAAAGTTGAAAAACTGTTTTTT. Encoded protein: CASSFGLGAKVEKLFF.

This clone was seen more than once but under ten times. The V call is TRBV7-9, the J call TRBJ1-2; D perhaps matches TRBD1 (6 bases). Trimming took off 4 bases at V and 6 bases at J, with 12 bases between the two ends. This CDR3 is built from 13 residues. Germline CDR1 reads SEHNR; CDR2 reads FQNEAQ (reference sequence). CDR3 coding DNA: TGTGCCAGCAGCTCGGGACAAGGGAATGGCTACACCTTC. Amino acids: CASSSGQGNGYTF.